This T cell receptor beta chain comes out of a study of blood T cell repertoires in COVID-19. Study overall: Donors in the United States, Italy and Spain gave samples during acute or convalescent COVID-19. PBMCs, B-cell-depleted T cells, or T cells were the source of the cDNA or gDNA that made up the material.

In the authors' workflow: Amplification with reference gene primers provided the estimates of nucleated cell counts. The assay was immunoSEQ multiplex PCR, and TCRdb's table has in-frame clones only and misses some. That table gives V, J and clone size, and the DNA gave D and trimming. The sample has approximately 310,000 clones; roughly 88% are singletons. Relative to its sample, this clone is medium-sized. Researchers sorted participants into cohorts using their self-reported clinical history. Germline loops: CDR1 SGHDT, CDR2 YYEEEE. The CDR3 runs 15 residues. V lost 4 bases, J lost 4 bases, and 8 bases stayed unmatched.

V is TRBV5-6 and J is TRBJ1-2; 9 bases fit TRBD1. The sequenced sample consisted of PBMCs or T cells enriched from blood (not recorded which). The TCR sequence derives from a young man who had recovered from COVID-19. CDR3 coding DNA: TGTGCCAGCAGCCCCACAGGGACAGGGTCCTATGGCTACACCTTC. This sequence encodes CASSPTGTGSYGYTF.